This TCR beta chain stems from a study of graft-versus-host responses after intestinal transplantation. Overall study: Each of the recipients got a multivisceral, liver-intestinal, or isolated intestinal transplant. Anti-thymocyte globulin was used for induction in all recipients, who then took tacrolimus and steroids for 2 to 4 years. Points from the study as a whole: Allografts of one patient group, those with graft-donor T cell macrochimerism, had high graft-versus-host to host-versus-graft clonal ratios.

Germline CDR1 is MNHEY and CDR2 is SVGAGI. This CDR3 contains 13 residues. Trimming removed 11 bases at V and 5 bases at J, with 18 bases between. Clones were read by immunoSEQ multiplex PCR, and TCRdb kept only the in-frame ones, dropping some. Seen here are around 26,000 clones, approximately 94% observed once, and the top ten hold 0.4% to 0.55%. On this clone: What it binds is unknown.

The gene calls are TRBV6-5 and TRBJ2-5, with D possibly TRBD2 on 7 matching bases. The TCR comes from a human patient who received an intestinal transplant, so some T cells may come from the graft donor. Material: PBMCs, obtained 156 days after intestinal transplant. This CDR3 reads CAVSRGAEETQYF. The CDR3 DNA reads TGTGCCGTCTCCCGGGGGGCCGAGGAGACCCAGTACTTC.